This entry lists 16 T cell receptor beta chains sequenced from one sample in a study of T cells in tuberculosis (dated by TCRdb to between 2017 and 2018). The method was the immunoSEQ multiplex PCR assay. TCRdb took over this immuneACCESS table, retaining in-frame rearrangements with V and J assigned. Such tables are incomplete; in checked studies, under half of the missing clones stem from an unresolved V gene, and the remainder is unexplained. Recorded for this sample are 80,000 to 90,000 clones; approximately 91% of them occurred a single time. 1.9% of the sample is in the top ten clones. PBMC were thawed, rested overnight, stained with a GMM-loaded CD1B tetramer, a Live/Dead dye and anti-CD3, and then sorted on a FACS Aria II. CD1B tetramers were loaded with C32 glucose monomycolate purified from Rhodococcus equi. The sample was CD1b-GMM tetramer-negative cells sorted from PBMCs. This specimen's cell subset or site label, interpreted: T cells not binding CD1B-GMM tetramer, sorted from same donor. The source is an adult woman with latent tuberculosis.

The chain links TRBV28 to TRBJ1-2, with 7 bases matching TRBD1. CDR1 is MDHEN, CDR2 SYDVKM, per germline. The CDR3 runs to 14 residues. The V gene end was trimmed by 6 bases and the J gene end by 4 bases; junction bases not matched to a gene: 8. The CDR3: CASRDRGGSYGYTF. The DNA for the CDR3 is TGTGCCAGCAGGGACCGAGGGGGCAGCTATGGCTACACCTTC.

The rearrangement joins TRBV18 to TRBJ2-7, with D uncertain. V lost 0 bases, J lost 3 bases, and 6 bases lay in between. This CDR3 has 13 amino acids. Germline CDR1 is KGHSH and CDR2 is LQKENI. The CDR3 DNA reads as TGTGCCAGCTCACCACCGTCCGGCTACGAGCAGTACTTC. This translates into CASSPPSGYEQYF.

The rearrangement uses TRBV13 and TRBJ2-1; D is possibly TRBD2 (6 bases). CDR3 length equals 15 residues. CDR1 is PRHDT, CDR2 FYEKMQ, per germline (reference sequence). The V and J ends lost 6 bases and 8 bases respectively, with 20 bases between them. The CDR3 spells CASSPLASVGHEQFF. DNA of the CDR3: TGTGCCAGCAGTCCTCTAGCGTCGGTGGGGCATGAGCAGTTCTTC.

The CDR3: CASSLDSGGRTDTQYF. In DNA form, the CDR3 reads TGTGCCAGCAGCTTAGATAGCGGGGGGCGGACAGATACGCAGTATTTT. The chain carries TRBV11-3 and TRBJ2-3; 10 bases line up with TRBD2. The CDR3 loop spans 16 amino acids. V gave up 0 bases and J gave up 3 bases; unmatched junction bases: 3. Germline loops: CDR1 SGHNT, CDR2 YENEEA.

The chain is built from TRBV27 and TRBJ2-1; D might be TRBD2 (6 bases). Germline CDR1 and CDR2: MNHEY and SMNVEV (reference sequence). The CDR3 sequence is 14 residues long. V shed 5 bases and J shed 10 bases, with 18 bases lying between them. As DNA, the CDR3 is TGTGCCAGCAGTGCAGGCGCGGGGCAAATGGAGCAGTTCTTC. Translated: CASSAGAGQMEQFF.

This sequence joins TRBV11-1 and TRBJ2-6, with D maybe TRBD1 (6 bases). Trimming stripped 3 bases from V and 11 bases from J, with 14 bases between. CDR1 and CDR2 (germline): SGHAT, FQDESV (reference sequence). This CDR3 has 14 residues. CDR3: CASSLDSSLDVLTF. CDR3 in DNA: TGTGCCAGCAGCTTGGACAGTTCCCTTGACGTCCTGACTTTC.

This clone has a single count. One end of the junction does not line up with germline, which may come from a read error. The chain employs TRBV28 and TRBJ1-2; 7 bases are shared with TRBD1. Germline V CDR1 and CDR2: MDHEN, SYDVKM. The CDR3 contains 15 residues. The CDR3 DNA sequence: TGTGCCGGCAGTCCCCCCGACAGGGCGGCCTATGGCTACACCTTC. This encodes CAGSPPDRAAYGYTF.

DNA of the CDR3: TGTGCCAGTACGGGACTAGCGGGGGTTCTAGCGAACACCGGGGAGCTGTTTTTT. Residues: CASTGLAGVLANTGELFF. The chain combines TRBV2 with TRBJ2-2; 14 bases match TRBD2. CDR3 length: 18 residues. Germline values: CDR1 SNHLY, CDR2 FYNNEI. V was clipped by 9 bases and J by 0 bases; unmatched bases: 9.

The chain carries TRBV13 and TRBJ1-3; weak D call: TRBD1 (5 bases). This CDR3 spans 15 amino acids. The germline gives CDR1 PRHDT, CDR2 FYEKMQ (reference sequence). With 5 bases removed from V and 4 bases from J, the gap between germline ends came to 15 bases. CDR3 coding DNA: TGTGCCAGCAGCCCGGCGGGGGTTAAAGGAAACACCATATATTTT. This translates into CASSPAGVKGNTIYF.

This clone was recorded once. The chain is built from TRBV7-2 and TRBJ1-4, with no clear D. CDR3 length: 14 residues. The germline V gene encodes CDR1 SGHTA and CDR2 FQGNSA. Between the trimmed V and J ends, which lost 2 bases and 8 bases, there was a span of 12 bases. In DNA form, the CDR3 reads TGTGCCAGCAGCTTAAGTCGAGGGAGAGAAAAACTGTTTTTT. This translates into CASSLSRGREKLFF. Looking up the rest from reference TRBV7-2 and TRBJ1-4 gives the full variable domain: GAGVSQSPSNKVTEKGKDVELRCDPISGHTALYWYRQSLGQGLEFLIYFQGNSAPDKSGLPSDRFSAERTGGSVSTLTIQRTQQEDSAVYLCASSLSRGREKLFFGSGTQLSVL.

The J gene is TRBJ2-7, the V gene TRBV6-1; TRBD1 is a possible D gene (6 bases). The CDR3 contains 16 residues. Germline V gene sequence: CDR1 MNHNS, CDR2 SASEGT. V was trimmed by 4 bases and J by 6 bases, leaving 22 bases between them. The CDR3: CASSGGQSKISGEQYV. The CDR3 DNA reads TGTGCCAGCAGTGGTGGACAGTCCAAGATCTCTGGCGAGCAGTACGTC.

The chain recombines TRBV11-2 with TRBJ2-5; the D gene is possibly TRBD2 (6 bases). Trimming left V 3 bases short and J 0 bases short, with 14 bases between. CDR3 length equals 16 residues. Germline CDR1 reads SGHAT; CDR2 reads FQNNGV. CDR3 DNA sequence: TGTGCCAGCAGCTTGGGGCGGGGCGGTAACCAAGAGACCCAGTACTTC. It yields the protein CASSLGRGGNQETQYF. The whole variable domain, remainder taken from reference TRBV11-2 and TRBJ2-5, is EAGVAQSPRYKIIEKRQSVAFWCNPISGHATLYWYQQILGQGPKLLIQFQNNGVVDDSQLPKDRFSAERLKGVDSTLKIQPAKLEDSAVYLCASSLGRGGNQETQYFGPGTRLLVL.

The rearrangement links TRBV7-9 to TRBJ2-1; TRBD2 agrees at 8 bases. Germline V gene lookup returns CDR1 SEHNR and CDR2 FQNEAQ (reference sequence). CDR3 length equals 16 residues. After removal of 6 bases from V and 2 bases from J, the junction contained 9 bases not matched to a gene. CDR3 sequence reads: CASRTTRSGTYNEQFF. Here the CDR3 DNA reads TGTGCCAGCAGGACCACACGTAGCGGGACCTACAATGAGCAGTTCTTC.

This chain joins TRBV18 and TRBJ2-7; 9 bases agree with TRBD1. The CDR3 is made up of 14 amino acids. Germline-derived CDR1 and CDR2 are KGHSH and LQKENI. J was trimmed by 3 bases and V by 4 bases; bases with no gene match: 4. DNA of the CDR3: TGTGCCAGCTCACTGGGACAGGGAGGCTACGAGCAGTACTTC. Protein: CASSLGQGGYEQYF.

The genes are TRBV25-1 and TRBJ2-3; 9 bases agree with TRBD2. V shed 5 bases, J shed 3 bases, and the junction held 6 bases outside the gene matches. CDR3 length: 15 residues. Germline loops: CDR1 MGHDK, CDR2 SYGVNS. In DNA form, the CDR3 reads TGTGCCAGCAGTCTAGGGGGACTAGCAACAGATACGCAGTATTTT. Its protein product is CASSLGGLATDTQYF.

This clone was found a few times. The CDR3 DNA is TGTGCCAGTAGTATTAAAGGAGGCGGCTACACCTTC. As protein: CASSIKGGGYTF. The rearrangement joins TRBV19 to TRBJ1-2; D remains unclear. The CDR3 loop spans 12 amino acids. Trimming stripped 3 bases from V and 8 bases from J, with 10 bases between. The germline CDR1 and CDR2 sequences are LNHDA and SQIVND (reference sequence).